The 21 T cell receptor beta chains listed next were all sequenced from one sample in a study of T cell responses to AZD1222 COVID-19 vaccine. Produced via immunoSEQ multiplex PCR; TCRdb's table is partial and in-frame only. Among approximately 68,000 clones, around 88% were seen once, and the ten largest hold around 19%. This sample comprised peripheral blood, obtained on day 0 of AZD1222 vaccination. The receptors derive from an adult in good health.

This sequence joins TRBV18 and TRBJ1-5; no firm D call. This CDR3 contains 15 residues. Per the germline V gene, CDR1 is KGHSH and CDR2 is LQKENI. Between the trimmed V and J ends, which lost 3 bases and 5 bases, there was a span of 14 bases. CDR3 sequence reads: CASSPSQHSHQPQHF. DNA for the CDR3: TGTGCCAGCTCACCTTCCCAGCACTCACATCAGCCCCAGCATTTT.

This clone occurred once. The chain uses TRBV14 and TRBJ2-7; perhaps TRBD1 as D (5 bases). The length of the CDR3 is 16 residues. Germline V gene lookup returns CDR1 SGHDN and CDR2 FVKESK. V lost 0 bases to trimming and J lost 2 bases, with 14 bases between them. The CDR3 bases are TGTGCCAGCAGCCAAGATCGGTCAGGGTCGGCCTACGAGCAGTACTTC. It specifies CASSQDRSGSAYEQYF.

The V gene is TRBV28, the J gene TRBJ2-3; 9 nucleotides line up with TRBD2. There are 14 residues in the CDR3. Germline loops: CDR1 MDHEN, CDR2 SYDVKM. V lost 5 bases to trimming and J lost 3 bases; unmatched junction nucleotides: 3. The CDR3 bases are TGTGCCAGCAGTCAGACTAGCGGTACAGATACGCAGTATTTT. Translated, it gives CASSQTSGTDTQYF. The variable domain in full, completed from reference TRBV28 and TRBJ2-3, reads DVKVTQSSRYLVKRTGEKVFLECVQDMDHENMFWYRQDPGLGLRLIYFSYDVKMKEKGDIPEGYSVSREKKERFSLILESASTNQTSMYLCASSQTSGTDTQYFGPGTRLTVL.

V gene TRBV5-1 combines with J gene TRBJ2-3; maybe TRBD1 (5 bases). The CDR3 has 16 amino acids. The V gene lost 0 bases and the J gene lost 1 base, with 12 bases spanning the gap. CDR1 SGHRS and CDR2 YFSETQ come from the germline V gene. CDR3 nucleotides: TGCGCCAGCAGCTTGGGGACACCATGGGGCACAGATACGCAGTATTTT. Translation gives CASSLGTPWGTDTQYF. Combining the CDR3 with reference TRBV5-1 and TRBJ2-3 gives the whole variable domain KAGVTQTPRYLIKTRGQQVTLSCSPISGHRSVSWYQQTPGQGLQFLFEYFSETQRNKGNFPGRFSGRQFSNSRSEMNVSTLELGDSALYLCASSLGTPWGTDTQYFGPGTRLTVL.

The chain recombines TRBV7-9 with TRBJ1-2; D perhaps matches TRBD1 (5 bases). The CDR3 spans 12 residues. Germline loops: CDR1 SEHNR, CDR2 FQNEAQ (reference sequence). Trimming left V 5 bases short and J 8 bases short, with 12 bases between. The CDR3 DNA reads TGTGCCAGCAGCCCCGGAGACAGCGGCTACACCTTC. Translation gives CASSPGDSGYTF. Drawing the rest from reference TRBV7-9 and TRBJ1-2, the complete variable domain is DTGVSQNPRHKITKRGQNVTFRCDPISEHNRLYWYRQTLGQGPEFLTYFQNEAQLEKSRLLSDRFSAERPKGSFSTLEIQRTEQGDSAMYLCASSPGDSGYTFGSGTRLTVV.

This clone turned up a few times. The J gene is TRBJ2-2, the V gene TRBV9, with 11 nucleotides matching TRBD2. Per germline, CDR1 SGDLS and CDR2 YYNGEE. V lost 0 bases to trimming and J lost 5 bases; unmatched junction nucleotides: 9. This CDR3 spans 18 amino acids. For the CDR3, the DNA is TGTGCCAGCAGCGTAGAGGCTCTTGCTAGCGGGGGGACCGGGGAGCTGTTTTTT. The encoded protein is CASSVEALASGGTGELFF.

The CDR3 coding sequence is TGTGCCAGCTCACCACAGGGTAGCACAGCCTCCTACGAGCAGTACTTC. Translating gives CASSPQGSTASYEQYF. The gene calls are TRBV18 and TRBJ2-7; D ambiguous. Per germline, CDR1 KGHSH and CDR2 LQKENI. This CDR3 has 16 residues. V shed 1 base and J shed 0 bases, with 13 bases lying between them. Using reference TRBV18 and TRBJ2-7 for the parts outside the CDR3, the full variable domain is NAGVMQNPRHLVRRRGQEARLRCSPMKGHSHVYWYRQLPEEGLKFMVYLQKENIIDESGMPKERFSAEFPKEGPSILRIQQVVRGDSAAYFCASSPQGSTASYEQYFGPGTRLTVT.

The V call is TRBV10-3, the J call TRBJ1-4; tentatively, D is TRBD1 (5 bases). The CDR3 contains 14 residues. CDR1 is ENHRY, CDR2 SYGVKD, per germline. The V end lost 6 bases, the J end lost 6 bases, and 14 bases lay between the germline ends. This CDR3 reads CAISTRGGDEKLFF. CDR3 coding DNA: TGTGCCATCAGCACTCGGGGAGGGGATGAAAAACTGTTTTTT.

This clone was detected a few times. The chain uses TRBV6-5 and TRBJ1-6; 7 positions match TRBD1. V trimming: 7 bases; J trimming: 8 bases; junction bases outside the gene matches: 11. Per the germline V gene, CDR1 is MNHEY and CDR2 is SVGAGI. The CDR3 sequence is 15 residues long. CDR3 sequence (DNA): TGTGCCAGCAATCGGGACAGACCTCGGCATTCACCCCTCCACTTT. It codes for CASNRDRPRHSPLHF.

J is TRBJ1-5 and V is TRBV6-5, with 9 bases fitting TRBD1. The CDR3 runs 14 residues. With 6 bases clipped from V and 6 bases from J, the junction kept 6 bases outside the gene matches. Germline V gene lookup returns CDR1 MNHEY and CDR2 SVGAGI. The CDR3 DNA is TGTGCCAGCAGGGGGACAGGGAAAGGTCAGCCCCAGCATTTT. As protein: CASRGTGKGQPQHF.

This chain connects TRBV27 to TRBJ2-7, with D possibly being TRBD1 or TRBD2 (5 bases each). Germline loops: CDR1 MNHEY, CDR2 SMNVEV (reference sequence). V gave up 4 bases and J gave up 4 bases, with 14 bases separating them. The CDR3 loop spans 14 amino acids. The CDR3 here is CASSSGDLKYEQYF. The CDR3 DNA reads as TGTGCCAGCAGTTCTGGGGACCTAAAGTACGAGCAGTACTTC.

This chain uses TRBV3-1 (or the pseudogene TRBV3-2) with TRBJ1-2; the D is unclear. Germline V gives CDR1 LGHDT, CDR2 YNNKEL (reference sequence). CDR3 length: 13 amino acids. V shed 6 bases and J shed 3 bases, with 11 bases lying between them. CDR3 loop: CASRPTADYGYTF. CDR3 coding DNA: TGTGCCAGCAGGCCAACCGCAGACTATGGCTACACCTTC.

V and J are TRBV2 and TRBJ1-5; D is possibly TRBD1 (5 bases). In germline, CDR1 is SNHLY, CDR2 FYNNEI. The CDR3 runs to 14 residues. The germline V and J ends were trimmed by 6 bases and 3 bases, with 12 bases remaining between them. The CDR3 loop is CASRPDSFNQPQHF. In DNA form, the CDR3 reads TGTGCCAGCAGGCCCGACAGCTTCAATCAGCCCCAGCATTTT.

The genes are TRBV4-1 and TRBJ2-7; tentatively, D is TRBD1 or TRBD2 (5 bases each). The V gene's germline CDR1 is MGHRA and CDR2 YSYEKL. With 2 bases removed from V and 2 bases from J, the gap between germline ends came to 7 bases. This CDR3 is built from 13 residues. Here the CDR3 reads CASSQQGAYEQYF. The CDR3 bases are TGCGCCAGCAGCCAACAGGGAGCCTACGAGCAGTACTTC.

This clone was found a few times. The chain carries TRBV7-6 and TRBJ2-7; TRBD1 might be the D (6 bases). Germline V lookup: CDR1 SGHVS, CDR2 FNYEAQ. The V end lost 0 bases, the J end lost 3 bases, and 9 bases lay between the germline ends. The CDR3 contains 14 residues. This CDR3 reads CASSLAQGRYEQYF. CDR3 nucleotides: TGTGCCAGCAGCTTAGCTCAGGGGCGCTACGAGCAGTACTTC.

The V and J genes are TRBV28 and TRBJ1-1; D is unresolved. Germline CDR1 and CDR2: MDHEN and SYDVKM. V was trimmed by 3 bases and J by 0 bases, leaving 11 bases between them. The CDR3 totals 15 residues. The CDR3 loop reads CASSFGSGMNTEAFF. For the CDR3, the DNA is TGTGCCAGCAGTTTCGGATCAGGAATGAACACTGAAGCTTTCTTT.

This chain joins TRBV6-2 or TRBV6-3 and TRBJ2-7, with 7 positions matching TRBD1. Germline trimming cut 5 bases from V and 1 base from J; bases unmatched to any gene: 8. The CDR3 covers 15 residues. Looked up from germline, CDR1 is MNHEY and CDR2 is SVGEGT. Here the CDR3 DNA reads TGTGCCAGCAGTGACCGGGACAGACTTTCCTACGAGCAGTACTTC. Its protein is CASSDRDRLSYEQYF.

In its sample, this clone was seen once. This sequence joins TRBV28 and TRBJ1-1, with 8 bases that match TRBD1. Germline trimming cut 6 bases from V and 2 bases from J; bases unmatched to any gene: 11. Germline loops: CDR1 MDHEN, CDR2 SYDVKM. This CDR3 is built from 16 residues. The CDR3 loop reads CASSLRDRSENTEAFF. In DNA form, the CDR3 reads TGTGCCAGCAGCCTCCGGGACAGGAGCGAAAACACTGAAGCTTTCTTT.

The CDR3: CASTRSLGKENTGELFF. For the CDR3, the DNA is TGTGCCAGTACCCGGAGCCTAGGCAAGGAGAACACCGGGGAGCTGTTTTTT. The chain combines TRBV19 with TRBJ2-2; D is uncertain. V was trimmed by 7 bases and J by 1 base, leaving 19 bases between them. The germline V gene encodes CDR1 LNHDA and CDR2 SQIVND (reference sequence). This CDR3 comprises 17 residues.

This chain uses TRBV5-4 with TRBJ2-7; D is possibly TRBD2 (5 bases). This CDR3 spans 13 amino acids. In germline, CDR1 is SGHNT, CDR2 YYREEE (reference sequence). The V end lost 1 base, the J end lost 6 bases, and 11 bases lay between the germline ends. In DNA, the CDR3 is TGTGCCAGCAGCTTGTCCGGGATCACCGAGCAGTACTTC. It yields the protein CASSLSGITEQYF.

V and J are TRBV7-9 and TRBJ2-5, with TRBD2 matching 9 bases. The CDR3 extends over 17 amino acids. Germline CDR1 reads SEHNR; CDR2 reads FQNEAQ (reference sequence). V shed 7 bases, J shed 1 base, and the junction held 13 bases outside the gene matches. CDR3 bases: TGTGCCAGCACCAAGGGTGGGGTAGCGGGGGTCCAAGAGACCCAGTACTTC. Translation gives CASTKGGVAGVQETQYF.